A single sample gave rise to the 6 T cell receptor beta chains below, sequenced in a study of Graves' ophthalmopathy and Graves' hyperthyroidism. Amplifying from RNA transcripts, the study obtained TCR beta CDR3 regions. First-round RT-PCR employed HTBI primers, with a second-round multiplex PCR after it. A single record per CDR3 protein comes from TCRdb applying MiXCR to the multiplex PCR reads. Seen here are about 390,000 distinct CDR3 sequences, 15% observed once, and the top ten hold approximately 7%. Sequencing input: peripheral blood. The source of these receptors is a young woman with stable Graves' hyperthyroidism.

This clonotype was observed a few times. The J gene is TRBJ1-2, the V gene TRBV19; no reliable D call. Trimming removed 6 bases at V and 3 bases at J, with 17 bases between. This CDR3 is built from 15 residues. The germline CDR1 and CDR2 sequences are LNHDA and SQIVND (reference sequence). CDR3 in DNA: TGTGCCAGTAGCATCCCTGGGCTTTTCTACTATGGCTACACCTTC. It codes for CASSIPGLFYYGYTF. Combining the CDR3 with reference TRBV19 and TRBJ1-2 gives the whole variable domain DGGITQSPKYLFRKEGQNVTLSCEQNLNHDAMYWYRQDPGQGLRLIYYSQIVNDFQKGDIAEGYSVSREKKESFPLTVTSAQKNPTAFYLCASSIPGLFYYGYTFGSGTRLTVV.

V gene TRBV9 combines with J gene TRBJ2-5, with 10 nucleotides matching TRBD2. The germline gives CDR1 SGDLS, CDR2 YYNGEE. The length of the CDR3 is 15 residues. Losses at the gene ends were 3 bases for V and 4 bases for J; bases not matched to a gene: 6. The CDR3 DNA reads as TGTGCCAGCAGCGGGGGACTAGCGAGCGGAGAGACCCAGTACTTC. This gives the protein CASSGGLASGETQYF.

This clonotype was recorded at least ten times. J is TRBJ2-2 and V is TRBV20-1; tentatively, D is TRBD1 (5 bases). Trimming removed 3 bases at V and 1 base at J, with 9 bases between. Germline V gene lookup returns CDR1 DFQATT and CDR2 SNEGSKA (reference sequence). This CDR3 comprises 14 residues. The CDR3 loop reads CSASFQGNTGELFF. Here the CDR3 DNA reads TGCAGTGCTAGTTTTCAGGGGAACACCGGGGAGCTGTTTTTT.

This clonotype occurred many times. The chain employs TRBV19 and TRBJ2-7; 8 bases fit TRBD2. Germline loops: CDR1 LNHDA, CDR2 SQIVND (reference sequence). There are 17 residues in the CDR3. The V gene end was trimmed by 4 bases and the J gene end by 1 base; junction bases not matched to a gene: 12. Written as DNA, the CDR3 is TGTGCCAGTAGTACCTCGCTGCTAGCGGGCGTATCCTACGAGCAGTACTTC. Translating gives CASSTSLLAGVSYEQYF.

This clonotype showed up many times. The chain is built from TRBV7-6 and TRBJ2-7; 7 bases match TRBD1. The ends lost 3 bases at V and 6 bases at J; junction bases unmatched: 2. The CDR3 length is 12 residues. CDR1 and CDR2 (germline): SGHVS, FNYEAQ. The CDR3 spells CASSFRQGEQYF. Written as DNA, the CDR3 is TGTGCCAGCAGCTTCCGACAGGGCGAGCAGTACTTC.

This clonotype was counted many times. The chain joins TRBV20-1 to TRBJ2-7, with D unclear. Trimming left V 0 bases short and J 9 bases short, with 18 bases between. The CDR3 sequence is 14 residues long. CDR1 and CDR2 (germline): DFQATT, SNEGSKA (reference sequence). CDR3 sequence (DNA): TGCAGTGCTAGAGATCTATTAAGGGATATTCTGCAGTACTTC. Protein: CSARDLLRDILQYF.